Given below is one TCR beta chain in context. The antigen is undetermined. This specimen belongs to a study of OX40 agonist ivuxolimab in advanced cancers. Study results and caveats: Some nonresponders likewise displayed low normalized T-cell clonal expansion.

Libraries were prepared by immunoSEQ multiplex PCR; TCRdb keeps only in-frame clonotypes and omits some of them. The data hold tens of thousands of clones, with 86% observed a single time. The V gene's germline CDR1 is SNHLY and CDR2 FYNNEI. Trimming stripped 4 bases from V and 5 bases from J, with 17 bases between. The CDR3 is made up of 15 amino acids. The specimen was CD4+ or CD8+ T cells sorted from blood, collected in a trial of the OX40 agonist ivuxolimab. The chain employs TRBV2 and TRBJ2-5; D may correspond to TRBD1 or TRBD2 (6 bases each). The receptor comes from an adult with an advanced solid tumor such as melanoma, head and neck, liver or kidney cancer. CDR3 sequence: CASSGFGGLRETQYF. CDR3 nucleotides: TGTGCCAGCAGTGGGTTCGGGGGCCTACGGGAGACCCAGTACTTC.